These 22 T cell receptor beta chains were sequenced from one sample in a study of blood T cell repertoires in COVID-19. Sequencing used immunoSEQ multiplex PCR; TCRdb keeps in-frame clones, though not all of them. This sample has fewer than 300,000 clones, with more than 75% found just once. The sequencing input was peripheral blood. The receptors derive from a woman aged 50 to 60 with acute or convalescent COVID-19.

This chain uses TRBV11-3 with TRBJ2-2; 8 bases match TRBD2. Germline CDR1 reads SGHNT; CDR2 reads YENEEA. Losses at the gene ends were 5 bases for V and 5 bases for J; bases not matched to a gene: 7. The CDR3 runs to 15 residues. The CDR3 is CASSLSGNPTGELFF. In nucleotides, the CDR3 is TGTGCCAGCAGCCTTAGCGGGAACCCAACCGGGGAGCTGTTTTTT.

This chain uses TRBV18 with TRBJ2-5; tentative D call: TRBD2 (6 bases). The germline CDR1 and CDR2 sequences are KGHSH and LQKENI. Trimming left V 2 bases short and J 1 base short, with 11 bases between. The CDR3 runs to 15 residues. In DNA form, the CDR3 reads TGTGCCAGCTCACCAAGGGGCGGGACCCAAGAGACCCAGTACTTC. Its translation is CASSPRGGTQETQYF.

The rearrangement links TRBV28 to TRBJ2-3; no firm D call. Germline V lookup: CDR1 MDHEN, CDR2 SYDVKM. Trimming cost V 8 bases and J 1 base, with 13 bases left between them. This CDR3 comprises 14 residues. CDR3 region: CASDRSGGTDTQYF. The CDR3 DNA reads as TGTGCCAGCGATAGGAGTGGAGGCACAGATACGCAGTATTTT. The full variable domain, completed using reference TRBV28 and TRBJ2-3, is DVKVTQSSRYLVKRTGEKVFLECVQDMDHENMFWYRQDPGLGLRLIYFSYDVKMKEKGDIPEGYSVSREKKERFSLILESASTNQTSMYLCASDRSGGTDTQYFGPGTRLTVL.

This rearrangement joins TRBV7-3 to TRBJ2-7; 9 nucleotides match TRBD1. This CDR3 has 15 residues. V shed 4 bases and J 2 bases; nucleotides not matched to a gene: 6. Germline lookup yields CDR1 SGHTA and CDR2 FQGTGA. The CDR3: CASSSTTGGPYEQYF. The CDR3 nucleotides read TGTGCCAGCAGCTCTACGACAGGGGGTCCCTACGAGCAGTACTTC.

This chain joins TRBV5-1 and TRBJ2-7; 11 nucleotides align to TRBD2. CDR1 SGHRS and CDR2 YFSETQ come from the germline V gene. V was clipped by 4 bases and J by 0 bases; unmatched bases: 9. This CDR3 comprises 17 residues. CDR3 bases: TGCGCCAGCAGCCCACGCGGGACTAGCGGAAACTCCTACGAGCAGTACTTC. This codes for CASSPRGTSGNSYEQYF.

The chain uses TRBV18 and TRBJ1-1, with 9 bases matching TRBD1. The CDR3 extends over 15 amino acids. Germline V gene sequence: CDR1 KGHSH, CDR2 LQKENI. Trimming removed 3 bases from V and 0 bases from J; junction bases left unmatched: 2. CDR3 DNA sequence: TGTGCCAGCTCACCTCGGACAGGGGTGAACACTGAAGCTTTCTTT. Translating gives CASSPRTGVNTEAFF.

The chain carries TRBV28 and TRBJ2-3; 8 bases fit TRBD2. CDR1 MDHEN and CDR2 SYDVKM come from the germline V gene. The CDR3 is made up of 15 amino acids. V dropped 5 bases and J dropped 4; count of bases not matched to a gene: 8. The DNA for the CDR3 is TGTGCCAGCAGTCCAGCGGGAGTCTTCCCAGATACGCAGTATTTT. Translating it yields CASSPAGVFPDTQYF. The full variable domain, with the rest looked up from reference TRBV28 and TRBJ2-3, is DVKVTQSSRYLVKRTGEKVFLECVQDMDHENMFWYRQDPGLGLRLIYFSYDVKMKEKGDIPEGYSVSREKKERFSLILESASTNQTSMYLCASSPAGVFPDTQYFGPGTRLTVL.

V gene TRBV25-1 combines with J gene TRBJ2-5; D might be TRBD2 (5 bases). CDR1 is MGHDK, CDR2 SYGVNS, per germline. This CDR3 has 13 residues. V was trimmed by 2 bases and J by 5 bases, leaving 9 bases between them. The CDR3 DNA reads as TGTGCCAGCAGTGAAGCGGGCCCGGAGACCCAGTACTTC. This sequence encodes CASSEAGPETQYF.

V gene TRBV9 combines with J gene TRBJ1-2; D is possibly TRBD1 (5 bases). Germline CDR1 is SGDLS and CDR2 is YYNGEE. Between the trimmed V and J ends, which lost 2 bases and 1 base, there was a span of 6 bases. CDR3 length: 13 residues. The CDR3 spells CASSVRDNYGYTF. The DNA for the CDR3 is TGTGCCAGCAGCGTCAGGGATAACTATGGCTACACCTTC.

The rearrangement uses TRBV15 and TRBJ2-7, with TRBD1 matching 8 bases. V trimming: 5 bases; J trimming: 5 bases; junction bases outside the gene matches: 11. This CDR3 is 15 amino acids long. The germline V gene has CDR1 LNHNV and CDR2 YYDKDF (reference sequence). The CDR3 spells CATSRSQGARHEQYF. The CDR3 DNA reads as TGTGCCACCAGCCGGTCCCAGGGGGCGCGCCACGAGCAGTACTTC.

In DNA, the CDR3 is TGTGCCATCACCGAGACTGGCGGAGTTCAAGAGACCCAGTACTTC. This encodes CAITETGGVQETQYF. The chain couples TRBV10-3 to TRBJ2-5; D call uncertain. The CDR3 is made up of 15 amino acids. The ends were cut back, 7 bases at V and 2 bases at J, with 17 bases in the middle. CDR1 is ENHRY and CDR2 is SYGVKD in the germline V gene.

The V call is TRBV19, the J call TRBJ1-4; D is possibly TRBD1 (6 bases). This CDR3 comprises 12 residues. Trimming cost V 10 bases and J 6 bases, with 12 bases left between them. CDR1 is LNHDA and CDR2 is SQIVND in the germline V gene (reference sequence). The CDR3 is CATGRGDEKLFF. The CDR3 DNA follows: TGTGCCACCGGCAGGGGAGATGAAAAACTGTTTTTT.

The chain links TRBV5-8 to TRBJ2-7; a possible D gene is TRBD2 (5 bases). The CDR3 has 15 amino acids. Trimming pared 0 bases from V and 2 bases from J, leaving 12 bases between. CDR1 is SGHTS, CDR2 YDEGEE, per germline. CDR3: CASSLAVYGTYEQYF. CDR3 in DNA: TGTGCCAGCAGCTTGGCTGTCTACGGGACCTACGAGCAGTACTTC.

The chain uses TRBV19 and TRBJ2-5; D might be TRBD2 (5 bases). Germline loops: CDR1 LNHDA, CDR2 SQIVND (reference sequence). Trimming left V 7 bases short and J 5 bases short, with 14 bases between. The CDR3 contains 13 residues. This chain's CDR3 is CASTPEGKETQYF. CDR3 bases: TGTGCCAGTACCCCTGAGGGCAAGGAGACCCAGTACTTC.

This clone was detected only a few times. This chain uses TRBV5-1 with TRBJ1-4; TRBD1 matches 8 bases. Germline assignment: CDR1 SGHRS and CDR2 YFSETQ. Trimming removed 4 bases from V and 8 bases from J; junction bases left unmatched: 10. The CDR3 contains 15 residues. CDR3 sequence: CASSLWQGTGEKLFF. Written as DNA, the CDR3 is TGCGCCAGCAGCCTGTGGCAGGGGACAGGCGAAAAACTGTTTTTT.

This clone was counted only a few times. The chain is built from TRBV29-1 and TRBJ2-3, with TRBD1 as a possible D gene (6 bases). Germline CDR1 and CDR2: SQVTM and ANQGSEA. V was shortened by 8 bases and J by 2 bases, with 11 bases between the two germline ends. This CDR3 is 12 amino acids long. This CDR3 is CSTGGFTDTQYF. CDR3 DNA sequence: TGCAGCACTGGGGGCTTCACAGATACGCAGTATTTT.

CDR3 in amino acids: CASRMPPGSTGELFF. The CDR3 DNA reads as TGTGCCAGCAGAATGCCACCAGGGTCCACCGGGGAGCTGTTTTTT. The genes are TRBV28 and TRBJ2-2; D is perhaps TRBD1 (5 bases). The CDR3 consists of 15 residues. V was trimmed by 6 bases and J by 4 bases, leaving 15 bases between them. Per germline, CDR1 MDHEN and CDR2 SYDVKM.

V is TRBV6-5 and J is TRBJ2-7, with TRBD1 matching 7 bases. Per the germline V gene, CDR1 is MNHEY and CDR2 is SVGAGI. This CDR3 has 13 amino acids. J was trimmed by 3 bases and V by 7 bases; bases with no gene match: 6. CDR3 amino acids: CASNDRDGYEQYF. In nucleotides, the CDR3 is TGTGCCAGCAACGACAGGGATGGCTACGAGCAGTACTTC.

The chain employs TRBV5-1 and TRBJ2-5; D ambiguous. V was pared by 1 base and J by 5 bases, with 12 bases between. Germline V gives CDR1 SGHRS, CDR2 YFSETQ. The length of the CDR3 is 14 residues. In nucleotides, the CDR3 is TGCGCCAGCAGCTTGACTTCGTCGAGGGAGACCCAGTACTTC. Its translation is CASSLTSSRETQYF.

This clone was observed a single time. This chain links TRBV4-3 with TRBJ1-3; 9 bases are shared with TRBD1. Germline-derived CDR1 and CDR2 are LGHNA and YSLEER. This CDR3 has 15 amino acids. Trimming took 1 base from V and 2 from J; bases not matched to a gene: 0. The CDR3 loop is CASSQGTGAGNTIYF. CDR3 in DNA: TGCGCCAGCAGCCAAGGGACAGGGGCTGGAAACACCATATATTTT.

The chain is built from TRBV6-2 or TRBV6-3 and TRBJ2-5; TRBD2 matches at 11 bases. CDR1 and CDR2 from the germline V gene are MNHEY and SVGEGT. The V and J ends lost 2 bases and 5 bases, in that order; junction bases with no gene match: 13. The CDR3 runs 18 residues. The CDR3 DNA reads as TGTGCCAGCAGTTACGCGGGTCTAGCGGGAGGAAAAGGGGAGACCCAGTACTTC. Translated, it gives CASSYAGLAGGKGETQYF.

This chain uses TRBV4-2 with TRBJ1-5, with 10 bases that match TRBD1. CDR1 and CDR2 (germline): LGHNA, YNFKEQ. This CDR3 is 15 amino acids long. V was clipped by 4 bases and J by 3 bases; unmatched bases: 3. Written as DNA, the CDR3 is TGTGCCAGCAGCCCGGGGACAGGGGACAATCAGCCCCAGCATTTT. Translating it yields CASSPGTGDNQPQHF.